One sample yielded the 8 T cell receptor beta chains listed below, sequenced in a study of cytomegalovirus exposure and HLA in healthy donors. Use of 60 Vbeta and 13 Jbeta primers characterized the PCR. Data came from immunoSEQ multiplex PCR; TCRdb stores just in-frame clones and leaves some out. The sample totals roughly 78,000 clones; its top ten clones hold 0.83%. Sequencing was carried out using PBMCs. The origin of the receptors is a boy younger than 18 in good health and CMV-seronegative.

J is TRBJ1-1 and V is TRBV2; D not certain. The CDR3 runs to 13 residues. CDR1 and CDR2 from the germline V gene are SNHLY and FYNNEI. Trimming took 3 bases from V and 6 from J, leaving 11 bases between them. The CDR3 spells CASSEAGFAEAFF. The CDR3 DNA reads TGTGCCAGCAGTGAGGCGGGGTTCGCTGAAGCTTTCTTT.

The genes are TRBV30 and TRBJ1-2; TRBD1 matches at 8 bases. This CDR3 region has 13 residues. Germline V gives CDR1 GTSNPN, CDR2 SVGIG (reference sequence). V shed 1 base, J shed 8 bases, and the junction held 6 bases outside the gene matches. DNA of the CDR3: TGTGCCTGGAGTGCAGGGGGCGCGGGGGGCTACACCTTC. Translation gives CAWSAGGAGGYTF.

CDR3 loop: CASSLEGLAEDNEQFF. CDR3 nucleotide sequence: TGCGCCAGCAGCTTGGAGGGACTAGCGGAGGACAATGAGCAGTTCTTC. This chain uses TRBV5-1 with TRBJ2-1; 11 bases map to TRBD2. The CDR3 runs to 16 residues. Germline V gene sequence: CDR1 SGHRS, CDR2 YFSETQ. After removal of 0 bases from V and 5 bases from J, the junction contained 4 bases not matched to a gene.

CDR3 amino acids: CASSAGIGNGYTF. The CDR3 DNA follows: TGTGCCAGCAGCGCAGGGATTGGGAATGGCTACACCTTC. The chain combines TRBV9 with TRBJ1-2; TRBD1 might be the D (5 bases). Trimming cost V 3 bases and J 6 bases, with 12 bases left between them. The CDR3 totals 13 residues. Germline-derived CDR1 and CDR2 are SGDLS and YYNGEE.

The chain couples TRBV12-1 to TRBJ2-2; the table's D call TRBD1 went unverified against the DNA. TRBV12-1 is reported as a pseudogene. The CDR3 is made up of 17 amino acids. The chain's CDR3 is CASSLDRGPLNTGELFF. Here the CDR3 DNA reads TGTGCCAGCAGCCTTGACAGGGGCCCCCTGAACACCGGGGAGCTGTTTTTT.

The rearrangement uses TRBV9 and TRBJ1-2, with 7 bases matching TRBD1. This CDR3 is 16 amino acids long. Unmatched junction bases numbered 8, after V lost 0 bases and J lost 3 bases. Per the germline V gene, CDR1 is SGDLS and CDR2 is YYNGEE. The CDR3, as DNA: TGTGCCAGCAGCGTAGGACAGGGCAGTAACTACTATGGCTACACCTTC. As protein: CASSVGQGSNYYGYTF.

The rearrangement joins TRBV5-5 to TRBJ2-7, with D possibly TRBD2 on 6 matching bases. This CDR3 has 16 amino acids. Germline V CDR1 and CDR2: SGHKS, YYEKEE (reference sequence). Trimming removed 4 bases at V and 2 bases at J, with 19 bases between. The CDR3 is CASSPGRGREAYEQYF. The CDR3 DNA reads as TGTGCCAGCAGCCCGGGCCGGGGGAGAGAGGCCTACGAGCAGTACTTC.

The chain couples TRBV19 to TRBJ2-7, with 9 bases aligning to TRBD1. This CDR3 region has 16 residues. V lost 7 bases, J lost 0 bases, and 10 bases stayed unmatched. Germline V CDR1 and CDR2: LNHDA, SQIVND (reference sequence). CDR3 in amino acids: CASTPNGGQGSYEQYF. The CDR3 coding sequence is TGTGCCAGTACTCCTAATGGGGGACAGGGCTCCTACGAGCAGTACTTC.